Below, one T cell receptor (beta chain) is given with its context. Amplification yielded TCR beta CDR3 regions, with RNA transcripts as the source. Initially, a first-round RT-PCR of the TCR CDR3 employed the HTBI primer set. TCRdb itself ran the multiplex PCR reads through MiXCR, one entry per CDR3 protein. The sample has over 700,000 distinct CDR3 sequences; approximately 40% are singletons. The data originate from a study of T cells in Graves' hyperthyroidism and ophthalmopathy. Trimming took 3 bases from V and 0 from J; bases not matched to a gene: 5. The CDR3 loop spans 16 amino acids. Germline-derived CDR1 and CDR2 are SQVTM and ANQGSEA. PBMCs were obtained from roughly 10 ml fresh peripheral blood.

This receptor was obtained from a man aged 18-30 years with Graves' hyperthyroidism. Sequenced input: blood. The J gene is TRBJ2-6, the V gene TRBV29-1; 7 nucleotides match TRBD2. The CDR3 is CSVEGGTDSGANVLTF. Written as DNA, the CDR3 is TGCAGCGTTGAGGGAGGGACGGACTCTGGGGCCAACGTCCTGACTTTC.